Listed below are T cell receptor beta chains from one sample, sequenced in a study of cytomegalovirus exposure and HLA in healthy donors. TCRdb's table, derived via immunoSEQ multiplex PCR, lists solely in-frame clones and lacks some. The profile shows fewer than 100,000 clones, approximately 95% of them singletons. Sequencing used PBMCs. The receptor set was obtained from a woman aged 18 to 35 in good health and CMV-seronegative. The CDR3 runs from the conserved cysteine through the conserved F or W. Each record gives: V gene, D gene, J gene, clone size, CDR3 DNA, CDR3 protein. D genes are given only for firm matches. Only part of the rows carry a size: once, few, many, or a class if the clone is expanded.

v_gene: TRBV4-1
d_gene: .
j_gene: TRBJ2-7
abundance: .
CDR3nt: TGCGCCAGCAGCCAAGTTGGGGGGAACGAGCAGTACTTC
CDR3aa: CASSQVGGNEQYF

v_gene: TRBV5-6
d_gene: TRBD1
j_gene: TRBJ1-2
abundance: .
CDR3nt: TGTGCCAGCAGCTTGGTAGGACAGGGCTCCTATGGCTACACCTTC
CDR3aa: CASSLVGQGSYGYTF

v_gene: TRBV19
d_gene: .
j_gene: TRBJ1-1
abundance: .
CDR3nt: TGTGCCACGGGTTCAAGGGCGGGCACTGAAGCTTTCTTT
CDR3aa: CATGSRAGTEAFF

v_gene: TRBV29-1
d_gene: .
j_gene: TRBJ1-2
abundance: once
CDR3nt: TGCAGCGCCGTCGCGGGGCGGGTTAACTATGGCTACACCTTC
CDR3aa: CSAVAGRVNYGYTF

v_gene: TRBV30
d_gene: TRBD2
j_gene: TRBJ2-1
abundance: few
CDR3nt: TGTGCCTGGAGTGGGACTAGCGGGCTCGGGAGCCAGTTCTTC
CDR3aa: CAWSGTSGLGSQFF

v_gene: TRBV6-5
d_gene: .
j_gene: TRBJ1-2
abundance: .
CDR3nt: TGTGCCAGCAGTTACGTCGGGGGGAGCTACACCTTC
CDR3aa: CASSYVGGSYTF

v_gene: TRBV18
d_gene: TRBD2
j_gene: TRBJ2-7
abundance: .
CDR3nt: TGTGCCAGCTCACCCAGCGCCCCTAGCGGGGTCTACGAGCAGTACTTC
CDR3aa: CASSPSAPSGVYEQYF

v_gene: TRBV30
d_gene: TRBD2
j_gene: TRBJ2-5
abundance: once
CDR3nt: TGTGCCTGGAGTGTAAAGGCTAGCGGGAGTGTGGCCCAGTACTTC
CDR3aa: CAWSVKASGSVAQYF

v_gene: TRBV21-1
d_gene: .
j_gene: TRBJ1-5
abundance: .
CDR3nt: TGTGCCAGCAGCAAAGACGCCAGGGGCCCTAATCAGCCCCAGCATTTT
CDR3aa: CASSKDARGPNQPQHF

v_gene: TRBV15
d_gene: TRBD2
j_gene: TRBJ2-2
abundance: .
CDR3nt: TGTGCCACCAGCGGAGCCGGGCTAGCGGGTCTGAACACCGGGGAGCTGTTTTTT
CDR3aa: CATSGAGLAGLNTGELFF

v_gene: TRBV12-5
d_gene: TRBD1
j_gene: TRBJ2-3
abundance: .
CDR3nt: TGTGCTAGTGGTTCGGGACAGGGGCCGGCAGATACGCAGTATTTT
CDR3aa: CASGSGQGPADTQYF

v_gene: TRBV6-1
d_gene: .
j_gene: TRBJ1-3
abundance: .
CDR3nt: TGTGCCAGCAACAGCCGCTCTGGAAACACCATATATTTT
CDR3aa: CASNSRSGNTIYF

v_gene: TRBV7-9
d_gene: .
j_gene: TRBJ1-2
abundance: .
CDR3nt: TGTGCCAGCAGCTTAGAACAGGGTATTGGCTACACCTTC
CDR3aa: CASSLEQGIGYTF

v_gene: TRBV18
d_gene: TRBD2
j_gene: TRBJ2-1
abundance: .
CDR3nt: TGTGCCAGCTCTTCCACTAGCGGAAATTACAATGAGCAGTTCTTC
CDR3aa: CASSSTSGNYNEQFF

v_gene: TRBV7-9
d_gene: TRBD2
j_gene: TRBJ2-3
abundance: .
CDR3nt: TGTGCCAGCAGCCCCCCAACGGGAGGTCGGGATACGCAGTATTTT
CDR3aa: CASSPPTGGRDTQYF

v_gene: TRBV6-6
d_gene: TRBD1
j_gene: TRBJ2-7
abundance: .
CDR3nt: TGTGCCAGCAGTGGACCGGGACAGGATACCTACGAGCAGTACTTC
CDR3aa: CASSGPGQDTYEQYF

v_gene: TRBV7-9
d_gene: .
j_gene: TRBJ2-4
abundance: .
CDR3nt: TGTGCCAGCAGCCGAACGGCAGGGGTTGACAAAAACATTCAGTACTTC
CDR3aa: CASSRTAGVDKNIQYF

v_gene: TRBV7-3
d_gene: .
j_gene: TRBJ2-5
abundance: .
CDR3nt: TGTGCCAGCAGCTTACTAGCTCAAGAGACCCAGTACTTC
CDR3aa: CASSLLAQETQYF

v_gene: TRBV6-5
d_gene: .
j_gene: TRBJ1-4
abundance: .
CDR3nt: TGTGCCAGCAGTTCAAACAGCTTCCCTAATGAAAAACTGTTTTTT
CDR3aa: CASSSNSFPNEKLFF

v_gene: TRBV19
d_gene: TRBD2
j_gene: TRBJ2-2
abundance: .
CDR3nt: TGTGCCAGCGATCCGGGACTAGCGGGAGAGCTGTTTTTT
CDR3aa: CASDPGLAGELFF

v_gene: TRBV5-1
d_gene: .
j_gene: TRBJ2-2
abundance: .
CDR3nt: TGCGCCAGCAGCCCCCGTGAGATAAACACCGGGGAGCTGTTTTTT
CDR3aa: CASSPREINTGELFF

v_gene: TRBV4-1
d_gene: TRBD1
j_gene: TRBJ2-2
abundance: .
CDR3nt: TGCGCCAGCAGCCTATTGACTATCCAAGGACAGGGGGCCGGGGAGCTGTTTTTT
CDR3aa: CASSLLTIQGQGAGELFF

v_gene: TRBV30
d_gene: TRBD1
j_gene: TRBJ1-4
abundance: .
CDR3nt: TGTGCCTGGAGTGCACACAGGGGAGGTAATGAAAAACTGTTTTTT
CDR3aa: CAWSAHRGGNEKLFF

v_gene: TRBV5-6
d_gene: TRBD1
j_gene: TRBJ1-2
abundance: .
CDR3nt: TGTGCCAGCACCAGCGGGACAGGCTATGGCTACACCTTC
CDR3aa: CASTSGTGYGYTF

v_gene: TRBV29-1
d_gene: TRBD2
j_gene: TRBJ2-3
abundance: .
CDR3nt: TGCAGCGTCGGAGGGGAGGGTCTCGCCACAGATACGCAGTATTTT
CDR3aa: CSVGGEGLATDTQYF

v_gene: TRBV12-5
d_gene: TRBD1
j_gene: TRBJ2-5
abundance: .
CDR3nt: TGTGCCTCAGGGGGCCAAGAGACCCAGTACTTC
CDR3aa: CASGGQETQYF